This paragraph covers one TCR beta chain sequence. In its sample, this clone was seen many times. What this receptor recognizes is not known. No base qualities exist here, and no much larger clone lies one base off it. The CDR3 spans 13 residues, from the cysteine through the phenylalanine. The kept DNA is CDR3 alone, 39 bases in frame from the first base. From the germline V gene, CDR1 is SNHLY and CDR2 is FYNNEI. Compared with germline, V lacks 7 bases and J lacks 5 bases; bases without a gene match: 6. The data originate from a study of shared clonotypes between healthy human individuals (dated by TCRdb to 2018 to 2020). Background on the whole study: The cohort comprised two women and three men aged 18 to 49 years. To estimate repertoire size and how much clonotypes are shared between individuals, the study performed deep sequencing of blood TCR repertoires from about 5 healthy adults. Different laboratories and diverse techniques were used to prepare libraries and sequence TCR repertoires, to increase sequencing depth and limit assay-specific biases. Each donor's leukapheresis produced roughly between about 0.9 and 9.5 billion PBMCs. Beyond this particular receptor, the publication reports: Because the study included only a small number of donors, the genetic and exposure-history diversity represented was limited. Sampling was restricted to blood, and TCR repertoires in tissues likely differ from the TCR repertoires found in blood. Pairwise subsampling indicated that sequencing depth was expected to affect the degree of clonotype sharing among donors.

Healthy HIV-negative adults with no recently reported acute infections or vaccinations were included as donors. Every donor was a Caucasian adult residing in Nashville, Tennessee, USA. For unsorted samples, approximately 89 million PBMCs were counted, and genomic DNA was extracted using the QIAamp DNA Blood Mini kit. Blood was obtained by leukapheresis, after which PBMCs were separated by Ficoll-Histopaque density gradient centrifugation and cryopreserved in liquid nitrogen vapor phase. Using the deep immunoSEQ assay, TCR CDR3 regions were amplified from genomic DNA by multiplex PCR. Genomic DNA extracted from each cell subset was distributed evenly over all wells of several immunoSEQ 96-well plates, and each plate served as one replicate. Each replicate PCR for unsorted PBMC received roughly 300 ng genomic DNA, equal to tens of thousands of T cell genomes. Unsorted PBMC genomic DNA was sequenced across ten immunoSEQ deep assay plates. The purified libraries were quantified using a Qubit 3.0 fluorometer, sized with a Bioanalyzer 2100, and then quantified again using the KAPA Library Quantification kit. A separate single-read 150-cycle Illumina NextSeq 550 flow cell was used to sequence each immunoSEQ 96-well plate. On the authors' methods: Because the immunoSEQ output included only junctional sequences and no quality scores, the filtering could not be the same as the filtering used for full-length reads. Sequences were annotated with PyIR, a Python wrapper for IgBLAST v1.9, using IMGT germline references to assign V/J genes and CDR3. Reads were filtered out if the reads had weak V/J assignments (E-value above 1e-6), no CDR3, stop codons, out-of-frame junctions, or ambiguous translated residues. A V3J clonotype was defined by an identical inferred V gene, J gene, and CDR3 amino acid sequence. Percentage overlap between repertoires was calculated by dividing the number of shared unique clonotypes by the size of the smaller repertoire. Richness of each repertoire was evaluated using RTK rarefaction, the Chao1 estimator, and Recon v2.1 estimates of unobserved clonotypes. Sourced from immuneACCESS, this table was stored by TCRdb with only in-frame sequences that have V and J called. A share of the clones is absent; for the studies checked, an unresolved V gene accounts for under half, and the remainder has no known explanation. V and J calls and clone size are as listed in that table; D and trimming were resolved from the DNA. Here the sample has fewer than 600,000 clones; about 76% occur a single time. In total, the top ten clones hold about 12% of the sample.

The chain joins TRBV2 to TRBJ1-1, with TRBD1 identical over 8 junction bases. The sample consisted of PBMCs. The sequence derives from a woman aged 35 to 49 in good health. Some clones in this sample may be carry-over from other donors' samples. The CDR3 region has the sequence CASKGQGWTEAFF. Here is the DNA: TGTGCCAGCAAAGGACAGGGCTGGACTGAAGCTTTCTTT.